The sequence of this T cell receptor beta chain was determined in a study of T cell clonotyping in hematopoietic cell transplantation. Study-level findings and limits: Graft donor and pretransplant recipient Inverse Simpson Index values predicted broader posttransplant TCR diversity. Cells were unsorted, so CD4 and CD8 contributions were not separated. Recipient TCR diversity dropped after transplant; expanded clonotypes rose from day 30 to 180. Few recipient clonotypes overlapped donors; over 95% were de novo at given depth.

The CDR3 is made up of 13 amino acids. The germline V gene has CDR1 MNHNS and CDR2 SASEGT. Trimming pared 4 bases from V and 8 bases from J, leaving 14 bases between. A word on this clone: Its target is not known.

Only in-frame clones appear in the TCRdb table, and some are missing; sequencing was by immunoSEQ multiplex PCR. The sample carries more than 15,000 clones, approximately 85% recorded once. The chain joins TRBV6-1 to TRBJ1-2, with unresolved D. This sequence was found in a woman in her 40s in good health. Some clones in this sample may be carry-over from other donors' samples. Sequencing was carried out using peripheral blood mononuclear cells. The CDR3 spells CASSVYQKVGYTF. The CDR3 DNA reads TGTGCCAGCAGTGTTTACCAGAAAGTGGGCTACACCTTC.